This record looks at one T cell receptor (beta chain) sequence and its context. This clonotype was picked up many times. Its antigen is still unknown. Qualities for individual bases were not recorded, and no much larger clone is one base off. Stable Graves' hyperthyroidism was defined as no progression to ophthalmopathy during 18 months of follow-up. Hyperthyroidism patients were aged 18 to 65 years and newly diagnosed, with disease duration of less than 2 months. Any patient with an uncontrolled infection, another autoimmune disease, pregnancy or lactation was excluded. Diagnoses relied on clinical symptoms, serum thyroxine and TRAb, thyroid ultrasound and orbital computed tomography. PBMCs were isolated from more than 8 ml of fresh peripheral blood by Ficoll-Paque density gradient centrifugation. Total RNA was extracted with Trizol reagent, and quality was checked on an Agilent 2100 Bioanalyzer.

The sample belongs to a study of T cells in Graves' hyperthyroidism and ophthalmopathy (dated by TCRdb to about 2019). The study in broad terms: Peripheral blood samples were taken at the time of initial diagnosis, prior to any treatment. The 95 to 100 discovery patients were divided at random into training and test sets in a 7:3 ratio. Prospective prediction of ophthalmopathy was tested in an independent validation cohort consisting of 18 to 20 hyperthyroidism patients and 15 or so patients who later progressed to ophthalmopathy. The study also compared thyroid tissue and blood T-cell repertoires from a handful of Graves' hyperthyroidism patients. Once sampling was done, hyperthyroidism patients were given methimazole at a starting dose of 30 mg daily, whereas ophthalmopathy patients were given high-dose intravenous methylprednisolone. To identify distinguishing TCR V-J signatures, a discovery cohort of about a hundred patients was used, comprising 43 with Graves' ophthalmopathy and around 57 with stable Graves' hyperthyroidism. According to the paper, TCR Vbeta CDR3 sequencing was carried out on 135 peripheral blood samples, which came from fewer than 50 ophthalmopathy, 75 or so hyperthyroidism and roughly 17 progressor patients. On the study overall, not on this receptor specifically: A 13 V-J signature model separated ophthalmopathy from stable hyperthyroidism, with over 85% sensitivity and about 81% specificity in cross-validation and 80%/75% in testing. In validation, the model predicted progression to ophthalmopathy a median of approximately 6.6 months before onset, with 65% to 71% sensitivity and roughly 77% specificity. Sample size was not statistically predetermined, and blinding of investigators to group allocation was not performed. Most expanded thyroid clonotypes (frequency above 0.001) were also found in blood, which suggests that blood repertoires may mirror thyroid immune responses.

Amplification of TCR beta CDR3 regions was carried out from RNA transcripts. The first round of RT-PCR for the TCR CDR3 was performed with the HTBI primer set and the Qiagen OneStep RT-PCR kit. Libraries were constructed in a second round of multiplex PCR, after which size selection and purification were carried out. Libraries were sequenced paired-end with 100 bp reads on an Illumina HiSeq2000. The published analysis was carried out like this. SOAPnuke was used to process the raw data, throwing out any read that contained adapters or uncalled bases, had a mean Phred below 15, or lacked an exact constant-primer or identifier match. COPE v1.2.5 was used to merge the high-quality paired reads, and each unique nucleotide sequence was defined as a clonotype. MiTCR v1.1 was used to align the clonotypes against IMGT TRBV, TRBD and TRBJ reference segments. Analysis was restricted to V-J combinations with a frequency above 0.0001, which covered roughly 99% of repertoires. A TCS score was defined as the ratio of F50 (clonal expansion) to E x V (chaos), with BLOSUM62-based TCRdist applied between CDR3 peptides within each V-J. Welch's t-statistics and random forest reduced 500 to 550 V-J features to roughly 13, which were used in a naive Bayes classifier (R e1071). The Morisita-Horn index was used to measure how similar the thyroid and blood repertoires were. TCRdb reanalyzed the raw reads on its own, using fastp at Q25 for trimming and MiXCR for clone calling, and kept in-frame beta chains. Every entry covers one CDR3 protein and lists the most common genes and DNA from its rows. V and J calls and clone size were set by TCRdb, not the authors. The sample table shows nearly 750,000 distinct CDR3 sequences, and 30% to 40% are seen once. The ten largest clonotypes hold less than 35% of the sample.

The sequencing input was blood. The TCR sequence derives from a woman aged 40-49 years with Graves' hyperthyroidism.

DNA sequence: TGTGCCAGCAGCTTCGAGATTACGGGACTAGCGGGAGGGCTTGGAGAGACCCAGTACTTC. It is translated as CASSFEITGLAGGLGETQYF. In this chain, TRBV7-6 is recombined with TRBJ2-5; 16 central nucleotides agree with TRBD2. CDR1 SGHVS and CDR2 FNYEAQ were looked up in the germline V gene. CDR3 length: 20 amino acids, cysteine to phenylalanine. Only the CDR3 region is kept as DNA, spanning 60 bases read in frame from base 1. Germline trimming: 3 bases from V, 4 bases from J; junction bases outside gene matches: 14.